Presented here are 14 T cell receptor beta chains from one specimen sequenced in a study of shared clonotypes between healthy human individuals. Sequencing used immunoSEQ multiplex PCR; TCRdb keeps in-frame clones, though not all of them. The data hold just over 2,000,000 clones, with 95% observed a single time. Material for sequencing was naive CD4+ T cells sorted from blood. Subset reported: CD45RA+ positively selected. The receptors come from a man younger than 35 in good health.

The chain is built from TRBV10-1 and TRBJ1-1, with D unresolved. V lost 0 bases to trimming and J lost 1 base, with 6 bases between them. This CDR3 spans 14 amino acids. Germline V gene data show CDR1 as WNHNN and CDR2 as SYGVQD (reference sequence). The CDR3 DNA reads TGCGCCAGCAGTGAGTCCGGAAAGAACACTGAAGCTTTCTTT. This encodes CASSESGKNTEAFF.

DNA for the CDR3: TGTGCCAGCAGTGCCCTGGACGGAGGTGTCACTGAAGCTTTCTTT. Translated, it gives CASSALDGGVTEAFF. V is TRBV6-1 and J is TRBJ1-1; D uncertain. Germline CDR1 reads MNHNS; CDR2 reads SASEGT. The CDR3 extends over 15 amino acids. The ends were cut back, 4 bases at V and 4 bases at J, with 16 bases in the middle.

The CDR3 coding sequence is TGCGCCAGCAGCCAAGGACAGGTTGAGAACTACGAGCAGTACTTC. As protein: CASSQGQVENYEQYF. The chain combines TRBV5-1 with TRBJ2-7; 7 positions agree with TRBD1. V lost 4 bases to trimming and J lost 3 bases; unmatched junction nucleotides: 10. Germline loops: CDR1 SGHRS, CDR2 YFSETQ. The length of the CDR3 is 15 residues.

The rearrangement links TRBV18 to TRBJ2-3; 8 bases agree with TRBD2. This CDR3 contains 15 residues. After removal of 2 bases from V and 5 bases from J, the junction contained 6 bases not matched to a gene. Germline V gene lookup returns CDR1 KGHSH and CDR2 LQKENI. The chain's CDR3 is CASSPERGQVDTQYF. In DNA, the CDR3 is TGTGCCAGCTCACCAGAGCGGGGGCAGGTAGATACGCAGTATTTT. The full variable domain, rest sourced from reference TRBV18 and TRBJ2-3, is NAGVMQNPRHLVRRRGQEARLRCSPMKGHSHVYWYRQLPEEGLKFMVYLQKENIIDESGMPKERFSAEFPKEGPSILRIQQVVRGDSAAYFCASSPERGQVDTQYFGPGTRLTVL.

The V call is TRBV4-1, the J call TRBJ2-3, with D unresolved. The germline V and J ends were trimmed by 0 bases and 1 base, with 8 bases remaining between them. CDR1 MGHRA and CDR2 YSYEKL come from the germline V gene. This CDR3 is built from 15 residues. The CDR3, as DNA: TGCGCCAGCAGCCAAGATCAAAGCGGCACAGATACGCAGTATTTT. The encoded protein is CASSQDQSGTDTQYF.

CDR3 sequence: CASSPSKLSYNEQFF. The CDR3 DNA sequence: TGTGCCAGTAGTCCTTCGAAGCTCTCCTACAATGAGCAGTTCTTC. The chain joins TRBV19 to TRBJ2-1; no clear D gene. CDR1 is LNHDA and CDR2 is SQIVND in the germline V gene (reference sequence). Trimming cost V 5 bases and J 0 bases, with 11 bases left between them. This CDR3 region has 15 residues.

This clone is a singleton in its sample. V and J are TRBV28 and TRBJ1-5, with TRBD1 matching 9 bases. This CDR3 region has 15 residues. Trimming at V came to 3 bases and at J to 6 bases, leaving 6 bases not matched to a gene. Germline lookup yields CDR1 MDHEN and CDR2 SYDVKM. The DNA for the CDR3 is TGTGCCAGCAGTTTTGGGGACAGGGTGAGTCAGCCCCAGCATTTT. Protein: CASSFGDRVSQPQHF.

The rearrangement links TRBV6-5 to TRBJ1-2; 7 nucleotides align to TRBD1. The V segment lost 5 bases and the J segment 7 bases; nucleotides outside the gene matches: 7. Germline V CDR1 and CDR2: MNHEY, SVGAGI. The CDR3 extends over 13 amino acids. The CDR3 loop reads CASSRDSFGGYTF. In DNA, the CDR3 is TGTGCCAGCAGTCGGGACAGTTTCGGTGGCTACACCTTC.

The chain couples TRBV6-6 to TRBJ1-5, with TRBD1 as a possible D gene (5 bases). With 2 bases removed from V and 4 bases from J, the gap between germline ends came to 12 bases. This CDR3 region has 15 residues. The germline gives CDR1 MNHNY, CDR2 SVGAGI (reference sequence). DNA for the CDR3: TGTGCCAGCAGTTACATGACAGTCGAAAATCAGCCCCAGCATTTT. This translates into CASSYMTVENQPQHF.

The CDR3 loop reads CASSFGNSITDTQYF. DNA of the CDR3: TGTGCCAGCAGCTTCGGTAATAGCATTACAGATACGCAGTATTTT. The chain links TRBV7-9 to TRBJ2-3; D unresolved. CDR1 and CDR2 from the germline V gene are SEHNR and FQNEAQ (reference sequence). V lost 3 bases to trimming and J lost 3 bases, with 13 bases between them. The CDR3 totals 15 residues.

On this clone itself: In the same sample, other DNA sequences code for this CDR3. This chain joins TRBV7-3 and TRBJ1-1; tentatively, D is TRBD1 (5 bases). Trimming took off 5 bases at V and 1 base at J, with 8 bases between the two ends. Per germline, CDR1 SGHTA and CDR2 FQGTGA. The CDR3 is 13 amino acids. The CDR3 coding sequence is TGTGCCAGCAGCCTACAGGAGAACACTGAAGCTTTCTTT. Residues: CASSLQENTEAFF.

The CDR3 protein is CASSGRVSGNTIYF. CDR3 coding DNA: TGTGCCAGCAGCGGCAGGGTTTCTGGAAACACCATATATTTT. V usage is TRBV11-2 and J usage is TRBJ1-3; tentative D call: TRBD1 (5 bases). Germline lookup yields CDR1 SGHAT and CDR2 FQNNGV. The ends were cut back, 5 bases at V and 1 base at J, with 9 bases in the middle. The CDR3 has 14 residues.

The V and J genes are TRBV28 and TRBJ2-1; no clear D. V was trimmed by 4 bases and J by 4 bases, leaving 11 bases between them. The length of the CDR3 is 14 residues. Germline V CDR1 and CDR2: MDHEN, SYDVKM. Here the CDR3 DNA reads TGTGCCAGCAGTTCCCCGGGCCTTTACAATGAGCAGTTCTTC. It codes for CASSSPGLYNEQFF.

V is TRBV28 and J is TRBJ1-4; D unresolved. The germline gives CDR1 MDHEN, CDR2 SYDVKM. CDR3 length: 21 amino acids. V was shortened by 5 bases and J by 0 bases, with 28 bases between the two germline ends. CDR3 sequence reads: CASSVPMQLMINPSTNEKLFF. CDR3 sequence (DNA): TGTGCCAGCAGTGTACCCATGCAACTAATGATTAACCCATCAACTAATGAAAAACTGTTTTTT.